This T cell receptor (beta chain) was captured by sequencing in a study of OX40 agonist ivuxolimab in advanced cancers. A single count supports this clone. Its antigen is undetermined. The CDR3 runs to 13 residues. Germline CDR1 SNHLY, CDR2 FYNNEI. Sequencing used immunoSEQ multiplex PCR; TCRdb keeps in-frame clones, though not all of them. The table lists about 70,000 clones, about 81% of them singletons. Study-wide points: Averaging showed that CD8+ T cells had more expanded clones than CD4+ did. Clonal expansion among partial responders at 0.1-3.0 mg/kg ranked near the lowest.

This clonotype was obtained from an adult with an advanced solid tumor such as melanoma, head and neck, liver or kidney cancer. This sequence joins TRBV2 and TRBJ2-5; D remains unclear. The closer fit of TRBJ2-7 to the DNA end suggests the J call may be wrong. Source: CD4+ or CD8+ T cells sorted from blood, taken in a trial of the OX40 agonist ivuxolimab. DNA of the CDR3: TGTGCCAGCAGCAACAGAGACTCCTACGAGCAGTACTTC. Its translation: CASSNRDSYEQYF.